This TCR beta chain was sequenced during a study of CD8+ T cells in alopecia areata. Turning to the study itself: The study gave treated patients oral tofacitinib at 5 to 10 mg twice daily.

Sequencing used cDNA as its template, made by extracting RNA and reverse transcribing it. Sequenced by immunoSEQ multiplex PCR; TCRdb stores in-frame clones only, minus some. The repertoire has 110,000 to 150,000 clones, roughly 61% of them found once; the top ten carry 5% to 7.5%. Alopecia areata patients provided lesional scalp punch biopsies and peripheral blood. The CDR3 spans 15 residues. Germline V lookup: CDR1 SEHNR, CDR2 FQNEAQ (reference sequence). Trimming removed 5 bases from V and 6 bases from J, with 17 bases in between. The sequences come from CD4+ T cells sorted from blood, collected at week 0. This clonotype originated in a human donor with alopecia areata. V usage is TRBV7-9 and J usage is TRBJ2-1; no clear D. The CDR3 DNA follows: TGTGCCAGCAGCCTCATGGGTGGCGGCGGCAATGAGCAGTTCTTC. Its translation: CASSLMGGGGNEQFF.